This T cell receptor (beta chain) was sequenced during a study of blood T cells in healthy people across ages. Points from the study as a whole: The recorded TCR beta diversity per million T cells decreased in a roughly linear manner with age.

A second roughly 6 to 12 cycle PCR used barcoded and J-beta primers. Each sample provided no less than 3 million CDR3-containing paired-end reads. A single record per CDR3 protein comes from TCRdb applying MiXCR to the 5' RACE reads. Counted here are 1.8 million or so distinct CDR3 sequences, about 39% occurring once; the ten biggest clones make up 23%. The sample holds one count of this clonotype. Its antigen remains unknown. Germline V CDR1 and CDR2: LGHNA, YSLEER. The V and J ends lost 4 bases and 3 bases respectively, with 7 bases between them. The CDR3 runs 13 residues. The source material was blood. V and J are TRBV4-3 and TRBJ2-1; D is unclear. This clonotype originated in a human donor in good health. In DNA form, the CDR3 reads TGCGCCAGCAGCCTCTGGCACTACAATGAGCAGTTCTTC. Translating gives CASSLWHYNEQFF.